This T cell receptor beta chain was retrieved from a study of regulatory T cells in long-lasting Graves disease. Assembly of TCR beta libraries relied on iRepertoire HTBI primers together with Arm-PCR of CDR3 regions. MiXCR, run by TCRdb on the multiplex PCR reads, gives a single entry per CDR3 protein. The sample lists a few hundred thousand distinct CDR3 sequences, about a quarter seen once, with about a quarter in the top ten. At least ten counts were recorded for this clonotype. The CDR3 spans 15 residues. Trimming at V came to 0 bases and at J to 5 bases, leaving 6 bases not matched to a gene. CDR1 and CDR2 from the germline V gene are LNHNV and YYDKDF (reference sequence). Time point described: persistent/refractory GD, antithyroid drugs over 5 years with positive TRAb. The TCR library was made from RNA that had been extracted from PBMCs in TRIzol. Graves' disease diagnosis relied on American Thyroid Association guidelines.

This receptor was identified in a female donor with Graves disease. Here the sequenced sample was peripheral blood mononuclear cells (PBMCs), taken when the disease was refractory, from a patient treated with antithyroid drugs. The J gene is TRBJ1-2, the V gene TRBV15; 7 nucleotides align to TRBD1. The CDR3 is CATSRETGATYGYTF. DNA for the CDR3: TGTGCCACCAGCAGAGAAACAGGGGCCACTTATGGCTACACCTTC.